This section outlines one T cell receptor (beta chain) sequence together with its context. Its target is not known. The V segment lost 5 bases and the J segment 0 bases; nucleotides outside the gene matches: 9. The CDR3 contains 17 residues. CDR1 is LGHNT and CDR2 is FRNRAP in the germline V gene. A library of TCRbeta sequences, prepared with unique molecular identifiers, was generated. TCRdb reanalysed the PCR reads using MiXCR and keeps one entry per CDR3 protein. The sample lists 250,000 to 400,000 distinct CDR3 sequences; around 25% were seen once. This sample was taken from a study of T-cell reconstitution after alpha-beta-depleted transplantation in children. Overall study findings and caveats: T-cell counts and diversity at one year following transplant were attributed mainly to newly produced T cells. Reportedly, only several hundred clones from non-depleted graft cells drove alpha-beta T-cell counts at about two months. The origin of high day-60 TCRbeta diversity in some patients lay in surviving recipient T cells and thymic progenitors.

The source of this sequence is a male patient younger than 18 who had a stem cell transplant for acute lymphoblastic leukemia, so the T cells may come from the graft donor. The chain couples TRBV12-5 to TRBJ1-4; TRBD1 matches at 7 bases. Sample: PBMCs, mostly from graft donor cells, taken 180 days after TCRalphabeta/CD19-depleted stem cell transplant. Written as DNA, the CDR3 is TGTGCTAGTGGTGTACAGGGGTACCCGGCAACTAATGAAAAACTGTTTTTT. Translation gives CASGVQGYPATNEKLFF.